Here is one TCR beta chain with its context. Its antigen is not identified. TCRdb re-called the RT-PCR reads with MiXCR, one entry per CDR3 protein. This repertoire shows about 650,000 distinct CDR3 sequences, 15% to 18% found once; its top ten account for roughly 11%. This entry belongs to a study of response to subunit inactivated influenza vaccine. Study outcomes and limitations: Few additional T cells are recruited per seasonal influenza vaccination, authors suggested.

V shed 0 bases and J 2 bases; nucleotides not matched to a gene: 2. The CDR3 contains 15 residues. Germline CDR1 reads MNHEY; CDR2 reads SVGAGI. The origin of this receptor is a middle-aged man who received an inactivated influenza vaccine. This chain links TRBV6-5 with TRBJ1-2; 8 nucleotides match TRBD1. Sequenced here: PBMCs from blood, sampled 12 days after vaccination. The CDR3 protein is CASSYSAGGNYGYTF. CDR3 in DNA: TGTGCCAGCAGTTACTCGGCAGGGGGCAACTATGGCTACACCTTC.